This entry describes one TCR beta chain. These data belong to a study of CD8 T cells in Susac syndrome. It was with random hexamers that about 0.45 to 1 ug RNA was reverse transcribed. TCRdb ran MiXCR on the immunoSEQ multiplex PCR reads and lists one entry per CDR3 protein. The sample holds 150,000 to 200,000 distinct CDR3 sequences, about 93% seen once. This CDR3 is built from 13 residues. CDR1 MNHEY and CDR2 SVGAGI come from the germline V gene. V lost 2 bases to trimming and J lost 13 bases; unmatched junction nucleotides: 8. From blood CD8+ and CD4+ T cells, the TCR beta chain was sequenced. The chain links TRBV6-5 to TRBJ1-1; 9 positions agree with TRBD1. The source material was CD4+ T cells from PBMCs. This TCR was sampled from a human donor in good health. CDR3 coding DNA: TGTGCCAGCAGTTACCCGGGGACAGGGAAAATTTTCTTT. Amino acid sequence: CASSYPGTGKIFF.